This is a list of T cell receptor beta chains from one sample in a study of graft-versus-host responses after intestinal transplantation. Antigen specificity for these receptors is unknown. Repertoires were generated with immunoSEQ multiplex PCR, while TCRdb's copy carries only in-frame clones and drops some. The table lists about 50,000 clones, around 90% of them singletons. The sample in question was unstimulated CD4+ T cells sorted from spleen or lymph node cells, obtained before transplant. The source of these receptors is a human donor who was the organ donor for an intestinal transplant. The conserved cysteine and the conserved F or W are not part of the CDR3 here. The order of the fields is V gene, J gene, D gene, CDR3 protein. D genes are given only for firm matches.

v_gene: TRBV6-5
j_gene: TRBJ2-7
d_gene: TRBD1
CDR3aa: ASSRDRTYEQY

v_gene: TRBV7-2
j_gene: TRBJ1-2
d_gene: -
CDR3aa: ASSLVDYGYT

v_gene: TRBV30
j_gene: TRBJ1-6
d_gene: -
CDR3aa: AWSLGAENSPLH

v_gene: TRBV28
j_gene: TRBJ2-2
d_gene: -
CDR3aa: ASRGGGLDNTGELF

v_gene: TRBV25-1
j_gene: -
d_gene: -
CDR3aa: ASSERGDPPYEQY

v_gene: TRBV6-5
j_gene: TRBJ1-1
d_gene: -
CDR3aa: ASSYSRGGTEAF

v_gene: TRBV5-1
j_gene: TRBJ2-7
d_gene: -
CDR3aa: ASSLPSPEQY

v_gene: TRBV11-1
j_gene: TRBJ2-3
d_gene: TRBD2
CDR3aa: ASSFTSGRTGTDTQY

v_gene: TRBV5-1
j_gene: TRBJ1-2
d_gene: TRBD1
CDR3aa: ASSTLDRGYGYT

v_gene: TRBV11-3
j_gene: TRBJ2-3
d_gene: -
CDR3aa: ASSLGASGDTQY

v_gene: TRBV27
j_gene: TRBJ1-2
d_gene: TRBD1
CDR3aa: ASSEPGQNIEGYT

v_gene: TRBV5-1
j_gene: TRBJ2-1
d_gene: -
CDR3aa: ASSLTDDNEQF

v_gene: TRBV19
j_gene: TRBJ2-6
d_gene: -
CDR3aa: ATKGVTGANVLT

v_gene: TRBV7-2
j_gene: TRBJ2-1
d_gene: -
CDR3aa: ASGKRQDYNEQF

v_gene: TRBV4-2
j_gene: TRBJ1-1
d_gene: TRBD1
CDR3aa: ASSTGGTEAF

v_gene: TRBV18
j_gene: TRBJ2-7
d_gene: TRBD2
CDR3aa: ASSPLAGGPRYEQY

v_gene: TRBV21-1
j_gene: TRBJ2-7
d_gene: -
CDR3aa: ASSKGQYEQY

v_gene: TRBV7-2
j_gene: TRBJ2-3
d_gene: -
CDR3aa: ASSLMSDTQY

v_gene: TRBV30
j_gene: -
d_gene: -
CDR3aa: AWRPTPIYEQY

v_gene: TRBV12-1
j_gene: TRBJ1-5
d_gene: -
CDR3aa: ASTRIGFSNQPQH

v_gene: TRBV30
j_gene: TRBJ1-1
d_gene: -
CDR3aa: AWARGVNTEAF

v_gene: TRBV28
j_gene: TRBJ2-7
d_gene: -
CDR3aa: ASSDGTGGSYEQY

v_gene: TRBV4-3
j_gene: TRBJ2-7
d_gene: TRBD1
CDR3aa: ASSQGSGGAYEQY

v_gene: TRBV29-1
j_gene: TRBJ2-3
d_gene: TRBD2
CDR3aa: SGAPGAGGDTQY

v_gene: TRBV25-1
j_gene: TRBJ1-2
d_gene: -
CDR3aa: ASSPTLKLGKTYGYT

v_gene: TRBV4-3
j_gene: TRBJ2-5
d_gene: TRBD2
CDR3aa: ASSRTSGYQETQY

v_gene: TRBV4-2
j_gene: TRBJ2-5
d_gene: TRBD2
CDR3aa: ASSLAGLAYQETQY

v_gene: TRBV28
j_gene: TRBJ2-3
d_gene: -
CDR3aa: ASSLGTTGDTQY

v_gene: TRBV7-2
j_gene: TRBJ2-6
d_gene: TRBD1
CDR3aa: ASSLGDRVGANVLT

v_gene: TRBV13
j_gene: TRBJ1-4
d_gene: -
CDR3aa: ASSLDATNEKLF

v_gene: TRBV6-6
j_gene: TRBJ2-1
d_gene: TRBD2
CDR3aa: ATLGGGPEQF

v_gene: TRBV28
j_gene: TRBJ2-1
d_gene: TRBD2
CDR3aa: ASSLAGGPGNEQF

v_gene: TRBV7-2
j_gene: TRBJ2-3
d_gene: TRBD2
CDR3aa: ASRVLAGEADTQY

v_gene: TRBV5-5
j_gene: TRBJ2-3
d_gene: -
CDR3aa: ASSLGGSSTDTQY

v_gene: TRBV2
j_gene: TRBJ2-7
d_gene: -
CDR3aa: ASSDRSGTIYEQY

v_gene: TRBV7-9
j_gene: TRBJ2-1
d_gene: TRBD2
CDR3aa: ASSSRAGVGTGQF

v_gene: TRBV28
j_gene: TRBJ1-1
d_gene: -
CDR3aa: ASSTTLGREAF

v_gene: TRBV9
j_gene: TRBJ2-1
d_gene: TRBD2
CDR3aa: ASSSLAGYNEQF

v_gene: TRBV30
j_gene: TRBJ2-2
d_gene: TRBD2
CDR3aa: AYLLAGGLNTGELF

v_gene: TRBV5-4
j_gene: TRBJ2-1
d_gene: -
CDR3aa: ASNRDLYYNEQF

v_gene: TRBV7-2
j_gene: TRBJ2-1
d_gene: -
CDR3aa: ASSLRPTYNEQF

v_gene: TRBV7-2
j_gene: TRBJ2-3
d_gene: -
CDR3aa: ASSLGQTLTDTQY

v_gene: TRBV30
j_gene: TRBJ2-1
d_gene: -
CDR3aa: AWTRMIINEQF

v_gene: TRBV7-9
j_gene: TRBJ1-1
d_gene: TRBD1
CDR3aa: ASSPTGITEAF

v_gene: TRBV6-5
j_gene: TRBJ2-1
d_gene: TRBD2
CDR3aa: ASSRLAGLYNEQF

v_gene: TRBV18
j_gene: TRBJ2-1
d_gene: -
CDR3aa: ASSPLERIANEQF

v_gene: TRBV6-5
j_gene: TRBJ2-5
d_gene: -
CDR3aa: ASSYSKVNGDATQY

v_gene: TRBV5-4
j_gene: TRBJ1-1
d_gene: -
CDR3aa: ASSLWQNTEAF

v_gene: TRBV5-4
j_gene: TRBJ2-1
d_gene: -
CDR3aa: ASSLAGLNEQF

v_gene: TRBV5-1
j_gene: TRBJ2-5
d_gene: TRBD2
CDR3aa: ASSIAGSLMEQY

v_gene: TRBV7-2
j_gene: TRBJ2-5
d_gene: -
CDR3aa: ASRPTSREETQY

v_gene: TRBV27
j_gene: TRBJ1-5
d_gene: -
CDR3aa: ASSPTYPRNQPQH

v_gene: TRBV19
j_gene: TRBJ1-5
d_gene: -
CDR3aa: ASSSNQPQH

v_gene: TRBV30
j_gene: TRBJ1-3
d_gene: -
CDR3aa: AWSGHSGNTIY

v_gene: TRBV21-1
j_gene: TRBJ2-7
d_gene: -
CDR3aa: ASSKTGDRVGYEQY

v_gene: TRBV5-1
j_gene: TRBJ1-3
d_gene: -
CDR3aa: ASRGSGNTIY

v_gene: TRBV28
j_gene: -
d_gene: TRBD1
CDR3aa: ASSLGDRHYEQY

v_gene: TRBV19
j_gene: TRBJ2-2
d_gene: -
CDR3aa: ASGDAAGELF

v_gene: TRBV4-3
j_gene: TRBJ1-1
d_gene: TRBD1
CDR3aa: ASSQAVGTGISDTEAF

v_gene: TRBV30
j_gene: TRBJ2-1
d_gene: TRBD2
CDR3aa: AWSVLGGRFYNEQF